The clone carrying this T cell receptor beta chain was counted once. The sample originates from a study of blood T cell repertoires in COVID-19. Background on the study: Specimens from acute and convalescent COVID-19 originated in the United States, Italy and Spain. PBMCs, B-cell-depleted T cells, or T cells were the source of the cDNA or gDNA that made up the material.

The Seattle site enrolled patients during active infection and followed them longitudinally. The repertoire was sequenced with immunoSEQ multiplex PCR; TCRdb's copy has only in-frame clones and lacks some. The table lists around 76,000 clones, around 83% of them singletons. The receptor was derived from a man younger than 45 with COVID-19, enrolled during active disease. The sequenced material came from peripheral blood.

The CDR3 DNA is TGTGCCAGCAGCCTCCTAACAGGGTTCGGGGAGCTGTTTTTT. Protein product: CASSLLTGFGELFF. J is TRBJ2-2 and V is TRBV3-1 (or the pseudogene TRBV3-2), with a tentative D call TRBD1 (6 bases). The CDR3 has 14 amino acids. Deletions cut 4 bases from V and 7 bases from J, with 13 bases between. Per germline, CDR1 LGHDT and CDR2 YNNKEL (reference sequence).